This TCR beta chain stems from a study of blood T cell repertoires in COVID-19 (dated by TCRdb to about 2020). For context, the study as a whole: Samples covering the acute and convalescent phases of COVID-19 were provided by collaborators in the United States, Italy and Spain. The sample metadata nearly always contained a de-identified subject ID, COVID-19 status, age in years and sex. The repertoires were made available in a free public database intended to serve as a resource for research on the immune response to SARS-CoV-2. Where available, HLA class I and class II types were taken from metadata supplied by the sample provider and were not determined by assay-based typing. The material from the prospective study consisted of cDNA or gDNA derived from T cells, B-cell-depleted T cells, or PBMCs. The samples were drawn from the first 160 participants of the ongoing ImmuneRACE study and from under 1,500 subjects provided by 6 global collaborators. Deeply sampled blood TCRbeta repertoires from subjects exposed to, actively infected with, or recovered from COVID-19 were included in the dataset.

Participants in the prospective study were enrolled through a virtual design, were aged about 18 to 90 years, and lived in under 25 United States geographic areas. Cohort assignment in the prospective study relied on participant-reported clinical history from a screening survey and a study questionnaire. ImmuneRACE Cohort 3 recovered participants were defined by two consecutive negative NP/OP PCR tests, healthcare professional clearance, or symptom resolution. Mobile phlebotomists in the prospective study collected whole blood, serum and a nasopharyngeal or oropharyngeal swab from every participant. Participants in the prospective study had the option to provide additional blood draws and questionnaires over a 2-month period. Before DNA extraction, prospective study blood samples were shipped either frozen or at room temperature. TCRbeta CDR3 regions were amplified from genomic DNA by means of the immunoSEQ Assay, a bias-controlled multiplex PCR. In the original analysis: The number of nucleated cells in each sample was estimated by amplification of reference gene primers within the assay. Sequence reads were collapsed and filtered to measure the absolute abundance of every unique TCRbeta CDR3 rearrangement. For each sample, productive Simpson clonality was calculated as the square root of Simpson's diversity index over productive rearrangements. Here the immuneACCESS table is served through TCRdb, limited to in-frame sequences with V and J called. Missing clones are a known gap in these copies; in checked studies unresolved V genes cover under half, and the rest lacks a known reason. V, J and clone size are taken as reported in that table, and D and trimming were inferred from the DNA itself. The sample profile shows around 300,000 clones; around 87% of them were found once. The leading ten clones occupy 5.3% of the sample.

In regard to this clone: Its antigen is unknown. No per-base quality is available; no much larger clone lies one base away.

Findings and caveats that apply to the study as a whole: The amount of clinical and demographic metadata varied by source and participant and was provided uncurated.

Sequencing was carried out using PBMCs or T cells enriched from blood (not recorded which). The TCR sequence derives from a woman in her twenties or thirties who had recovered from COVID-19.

CDR3 protein: CASSPVPGGEGYTF. Read as DNA, the sequence is TGTGCCAGCAGCCCGGTCCCGGGGGGGGAGGGCTACACCTTC. The sequence links TRBV7-2 to TRBJ1-2; matching of 5 bases hints at TRBD1 as the D gene. Via the germline V gene, CDR1 is SGHTA and CDR2 FQGNSA. From the cysteine up to the phenylalanine, the CDR3 has a length of 14 residues. Of all the DNA, just the CDR3 is kept, 42 bases in frame from base 1. V was cut back by 5 bases and J by 8 bases, leaving a gap of 18 bases between them.